The T cell receptor (beta chain) under discussion was sequenced for a study of OX40 agonist ivuxolimab in advanced cancers. About the research overall: People who had prior anti-PD-1, anti-PD-L1 or anti-CTLA-4 therapy could take part, and about 40% had some.

V shed 7 bases and J shed 0 bases, with 12 bases lying between them. The CDR3 has 14 residues. Germline V lookup: CDR1 SGHAT, CDR2 FQNNGV. Overall study findings and caveats: CD4+ T cells averaged fewer expanded clones than CD8+ T cells.

Note on this clone: Its antigen is unidentified.

Clones were sequenced by immunoSEQ multiplex PCR, and TCRdb holds only the in-frame ones, with some missing. The sample lists tens of thousands of clones, around 89% seen once, with roughly 11% in the top ten. The chain joins TRBV11-2 to TRBJ2-5; tentatively, D is TRBD1 (5 bases). This TCR was recovered from an adult with an advanced solid tumor such as melanoma, head and neck, liver or kidney cancer. Here the sequenced sample was CD4+ or CD8+ T cells sorted from blood, taken in a trial of the OX40 agonist ivuxolimab. CDR3 coding DNA: TGTGCCAGCAACCTCAGGGCAGACCAAGAGACCCAGTACTTC. The encoded protein is CASNLRADQETQYF.